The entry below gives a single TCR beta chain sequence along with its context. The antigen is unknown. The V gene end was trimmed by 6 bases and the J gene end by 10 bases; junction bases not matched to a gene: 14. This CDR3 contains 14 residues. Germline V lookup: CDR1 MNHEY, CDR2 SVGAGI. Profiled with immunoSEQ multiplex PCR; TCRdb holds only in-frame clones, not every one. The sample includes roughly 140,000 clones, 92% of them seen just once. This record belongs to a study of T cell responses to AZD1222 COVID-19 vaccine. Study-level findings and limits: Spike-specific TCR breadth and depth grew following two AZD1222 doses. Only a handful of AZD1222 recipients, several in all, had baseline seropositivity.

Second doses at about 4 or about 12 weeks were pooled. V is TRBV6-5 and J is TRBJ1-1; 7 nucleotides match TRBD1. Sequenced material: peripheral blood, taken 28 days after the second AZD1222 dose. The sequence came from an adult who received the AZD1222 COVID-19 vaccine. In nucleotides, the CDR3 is TGTGCCAGCAGCCACATACGACAGGGCCAGGGAGCTTTCTTT. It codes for CASSHIRQGQGAFF.